These 9 T cell receptor beta chains originate from one sample sequenced in a study of T cells in localized non-small cell lung cancer. Libraries were prepared by immunoSEQ multiplex PCR; TCRdb keeps only in-frame clonotypes and omits some of them. The data show about 78,000 clones, with 70% to 90% seen just once and 2.8% held by the top ten. This specimen consisted of peripheral blood, obtained before any cancer treatment. Receptors were obtained from a man aged 40 to 75 with stage I lung adenocarcinoma.

This chain uses TRBV4-2 with TRBJ2-3, with 11 positions matching TRBD2. This CDR3 has 20 residues. J lost 0 bases, V lost 4 bases, and 15 bases had no gene match. The V gene's germline CDR1 is LGHNA and CDR2 YNFKEQ. In DNA, the CDR3 is TGTGCCAGCAGCCCCCGAACCGGTAGCGGGAGGGCGGGGAGCACAGATACGCAGTATTTT. The encoded protein is CASSPRTGSGRAGSTDTQYF.

CDR3 in amino acids: CASSSGTSGMPFF. CDR3 coding DNA: TGTGCCAGCAGCTCGGGGACTAGCGGGATGCCGTTCTTC. The chain recombines TRBV7-3 with TRBJ2-1; 13 bases are a match to TRBD2. V lost 4 bases, J lost 15 bases, and 6 bases stayed unmatched. The CDR3 runs to 13 residues. In germline, CDR1 is SGHTA, CDR2 FQGTGA.

This chain links TRBV30 with TRBJ2-7, with D unresolved. Germline CDR1 and CDR2: GTSNPN and SVGIG (reference sequence). The length of the CDR3 is 12 residues. Trimming took 0 bases from V and 3 from J, leaving 6 bases between them. CDR3 coding DNA: TGTGCCTGGAGTGTACTGGGCTACGAGCAGTACTTC. Amino acid sequence: CAWSVLGYEQYF.

Remarks on this clone: Sequence at one end of the junction differs from germline and may be a read error. DNA for the CDR3: TGCAGCGTGGAAGGACTTGGAAATGAGCAGTTCTTC. This gives the protein CSVEGLGNEQFF. The rearrangement joins TRBV29-1 to TRBJ2-1; D may be TRBD2 (5 bases). The CDR3 extends over 12 amino acids. Germline V lookup: CDR1 SQVTM, CDR2 ANQGSEA.

This rearrangement joins TRBV15 to TRBJ2-5, with D possibly matching TRBD2 (6 bases). Germline CDR1 is LNHNV and CDR2 is YYDKDF (reference sequence). V gave up 0 bases and J gave up 5 bases, with 19 bases separating them. This CDR3 is 17 amino acids long. CDR3 amino acids: CATSRDGQDAAGETQYF. The DNA of the CDR3 is TGTGCCACCAGCAGAGATGGCCAGGACGCCGCGGGGGAGACCCAGTACTTC.

The chain uses TRBV29-1 and TRBJ2-7; the D gene could be TRBD1 or TRBD2 (5 bases each). Germline V gives CDR1 SQVTM, CDR2 ANQGSEA. The CDR3 is 11 residues long. The V end was cut by 3 bases, the J end by 8 bases, with 11 bases between. CDR3 residues: CSVDVGVKQYF. The CDR3 bases are TGCAGCGTTGATGTGGGGGTGAAGCAGTACTTC.

The V gene is TRBV7-3, the J gene TRBJ2-2; TRBD1 matches 7 bases. The CDR3 contains 14 residues. V was clipped by 5 bases and J by 1 base; unmatched bases: 1. CDR1 is SGHTA and CDR2 is FQGTGA in the germline V gene. The CDR3 coding sequence is TGTGCCAGCAGCCGACAGGGGAACACCGGGGAGCTGTTTTTT. Amino acid sequence: CASSRQGNTGELFF.

This clone is a singleton in its sample. The chain is built from TRBV2 and TRBJ2-3; D is perhaps TRBD2 (6 bases). V lost 8 bases and J 9 bases, leaving 15 bases between the germline ends. The CDR3 is made up of 12 amino acids. Germline V gene lookup returns CDR1 SNHLY and CDR2 FYNNEI. The CDR3 DNA is TGTGCCAGCTGGCAGGAGGGTAAGACGCAGTATTTT. Protein sequence: CASWQEGKTQYF.

V and J are TRBV2 and TRBJ2-7, with D maybe TRBD1 (6 bases). The germline CDR1 and CDR2 sequences are SNHLY and FYNNEI. This CDR3 has 13 residues. Trimming took 4 bases from V and 3 from J, leaving 10 bases between them. CDR3 sequence (DNA): TGTGCCAGCAGTGCAGGGGCTGACTACGAGCAGTACTTC. As protein: CASSAGADYEQYF. Complete variable domain (other parts from reference TRBV2 and TRBJ2-7): EPEVTQTPSHQVTQMGQEVILRCVPISNHLYFYWYRQILGQKVEFLVSFYNNEISEKSEIFDDQFSVERPDGSNFTLKIRSTKLEDSAMYFCASSAGADYEQYFGPGTRLTVT.